These 30 T cell receptor beta chains were all obtained from the same sample, sequenced in a study of post-analysis software for immune sequencing data (dated by TCRdb to between 2014 and 2017). Broad study findings and their caveats: Four to six TRBV segments, including TRBV5-6, TRBV5-1 and TRBV20-1, were significantly more frequent in patients than controls.

These receptors have no known antigen. Library preparation was by PCR. The instrument given in TCRdb is Illumina HiSeq 2500. Unique molecular identifiers were incorporated into TCR beta cDNA libraries to reduce PCR and sequencing biases. TCRdb applied fastp at Q25 and MiXCR to the public reads, then kept only in-frame beta chains. Each record represents a unique CDR3 protein, reported with the most common genes and DNA among its rows. Recorded for this sample are about 540,000 distinct CDR3 sequences; around a third of them occurred a single time. The top ten clones comprise approximately 6% of the sample. Material for sequencing was blood. The receptors originated from a girl aged 2-17 years with multiple sclerosis.

The V and J genes are TRBV6-5 and TRBJ1-1, with D hard to call. The CDR3 has 13 residues. Germline CDR1 MNHEY, CDR2 SVGAGI. Trimming removed 7 bases from V and 0 bases from J, with 9 bases in between. This CDR3 is CASNEDMNTEAFF. The CDR3 DNA reads TGTGCCAGCAACGAAGACATGAACACTGAAGCTTTCTTT.

The sample holds a few counts of this clonotype. The chain employs TRBV4-2 and TRBJ2-7; TRBD1 matches 9 bases. The V and J ends lost 0 bases and 4 bases, in that order; junction bases with no gene match: 13. The V gene's germline CDR1 is LGHNA and CDR2 YNFKEQ. The CDR3 consists of 18 residues. CDR3 residues: CASSQELLGGTGQYEQYF. As DNA, the CDR3 is TGTGCCAGCAGCCAAGAACTCCTAGGAGGGACAGGGCAGTACGAGCAGTACTTC.

This clonotype was detected only a few times. This chain connects TRBV4-1 to TRBJ2-1; unclear D gene. The ends were cut back, 3 bases at V and 8 bases at J, with 11 bases in the middle. CDR3 length equals 13 residues. Germline loops: CDR1 MGHRA, CDR2 YSYEKL. CDR3 amino acids: CASSHGVPDEQFF. CDR3 DNA sequence: TGCGCCAGCAGCCATGGGGTCCCGGATGAGCAGTTCTTC.

This chain connects TRBV12-3 or TRBV12-4 to TRBJ1-6; 9 nucleotides agree with TRBD1. This CDR3 comprises 14 residues. V lost 6 bases, J lost 12 bases, and 9 bases stayed unmatched. The CDR3 is CASRSDRGVLPLHF. In DNA form, the CDR3 reads TGTGCCAGCAGAAGCGACAGGGGGGTCTTACCCCTCCACTTT.

This clonotype was seen only a few times. This rearrangement joins TRBV7-9 to TRBJ2-5; 7 bases map to TRBD1. V shed 1 base, J shed 2 bases, and the junction held 4 bases outside the gene matches. The CDR3 runs to 15 residues. Germline values: CDR1 SEHNR, CDR2 FQNEAQ (reference sequence). The CDR3 reads CASSLEGTAQETQYF. The CDR3 DNA reads as TGTGCCAGCAGCTTAGAAGGGACAGCTCAAGAGACCCAGTACTTC.

V usage is TRBV28 and J usage is TRBJ2-7, with D perhaps matching TRBD1 or TRBD2 (5 bases each). V lost 3 bases and J lost 9, with 15 bases in between. Germline CDR1 is MDHEN and CDR2 is SYDVKM. The CDR3 contains 13 residues. In DNA, the CDR3 is TGTGCCAGCAGTTTTGTCGGGACCGAATGGCAGTACTTC. It yields the protein CASSFVGTEWQYF.

This clonotype came up a few times. The chain combines TRBV15 with TRBJ2-1; 8 nucleotides align to TRBD1. Trimming cost V 4 bases and J 8 bases; bases outside gene matches: 13. The CDR3 extends over 16 amino acids. Per the germline V gene, CDR1 is LNHNV and CDR2 is YYDKDF (reference sequence). CDR3 DNA sequence: TGTGCCACCAGCAAAACCCTGACAGGGGTGCTAGATGAGCAGTTCTTC. Translation: CATSKTLTGVLDEQFF.

This clonotype was seen a handful of times. The chain is built from TRBV20-1 and TRBJ1-2, with a tentative D call TRBD1 (5 bases). The V end lost 6 bases, the J end lost 0 bases, and 11 bases lay between the germline ends. Germline V gene data show CDR1 as DFQATT and CDR2 as SNEGSKA (reference sequence). The CDR3 spans 13 residues. The CDR3, as DNA: TGCAGTGCCCCTGAGACAGCTAACTATGGCTACACCTTC. Translated, it gives CSAPETANYGYTF.

V and J are TRBV24-1 and TRBJ2-3, with D tentatively TRBD2 (5 bases). The V gene's germline CDR1 is KGHDR and CDR2 SFDVKD. With 3 bases removed from V and 4 bases from J, the gap between germline ends came to 16 bases. The CDR3 is made up of 16 amino acids. CDR3 sequence reads: CATSDPSGRRADTQYF. CDR3 DNA: TGTGCCACCAGTGATCCCAGCGGAAGACGGGCAGATACGCAGTATTTT.

This clonotype was recorded a few times. At one of its ends the junction is not consistent with the germline gene, which may arise from a read error. The chain has TRBV4-1 and TRBJ2-3, with TRBD1 matching 12 bases. This CDR3 contains 17 residues. Germline CDR1 MGHRA, CDR2 YSYEKL. The CDR3 protein is CAGSQVGTGGLTDTQYF. As DNA, the CDR3 is TGCGCCGGCAGCCAAGTTGGGACAGGGGGCCTCACAGATACGCAGTATTTT.

The chain is built from TRBV4-1 and TRBJ2-3; 13 bases are a match to TRBD2. CDR3 size: 18 residues. Germline V CDR1 and CDR2: MGHRA, YSYEKL. The junction had 4 bases not matched to a gene; V was cut back by 0 bases and J by 1 base. CDR3 in DNA: TGCGCCAGCAGCCAAGATCCCGGACTAGCGGGGGGCACAGATACGCAGTATTTT. Protein sequence: CASSQDPGLAGGTDTQYF.

This clonotype was counted ten times or more. This chain links TRBV5-5 with TRBJ2-5; 9 nucleotides line up with TRBD1. V dropped 0 bases and J dropped 4; count of bases not matched to a gene: 4. This CDR3 is 15 amino acids long. Looked up from germline, CDR1 is SGHKS and CDR2 is YYEKEE (reference sequence). The CDR3 DNA is TGTGCCAGCAGCTTGGACAGGGGGCTTGGAGAGACCCAGTACTTC. It specifies CASSLDRGLGETQYF.

This clonotype occurred a few times. This chain links TRBV10-3 with TRBJ1-2; D is ambiguous. Germline assignment: CDR1 ENHRY and CDR2 SYGVKD. The CDR3 spans 15 residues. V dropped 0 bases and J dropped 2 bases, with 10 bases sitting between them. CDR3 sequence: CAISESVAVNYGYTF. The DNA of the CDR3 is TGTGCCATCAGTGAGTCGGTTGCAGTCAACTATGGCTACACCTTC.

This clonotype appeared a few times. The CDR3 DNA is TGTGCCAGCAGCTTAAGTCTAGCGGGGTACGGGGAGCAGTACTTC. The encoded protein is CASSLSLAGYGEQYF. This chain uses TRBV7-2 with TRBJ2-7; 9 nucleotides match TRBD2. CDR1 is SGHTA, CDR2 FQGNSA, per germline. Losses at the gene ends were 2 bases for V and 7 bases for J; bases not matched to a gene: 9. The CDR3 extends over 15 amino acids.

The chain links TRBV5-1 to TRBJ2-6; perhaps TRBD2 as D (6 bases). This CDR3 comprises 16 residues. Germline V gives CDR1 SGHRS, CDR2 YFSETQ. Trimming shortened V by 0 bases and J by 3 bases, and 10 bases separated the two germline ends. CDR3 in amino acids: CASSLDAGSGANVLTF. The CDR3 DNA reads as TGCGCCAGCAGCTTGGATGCGGGAAGTGGGGCCAACGTCCTGACTTTC.

This clonotype was detected a few times. The chain joins TRBV7-9 to TRBJ2-1; 8 nucleotides agree with TRBD2. V lost 1 base, J lost 5 bases, and 10 bases stayed unmatched. The CDR3 is 17 residues long. The germline gives CDR1 SEHNR, CDR2 FQNEAQ (reference sequence). The CDR3 coding sequence is TGTGCCAGCAGCTTAGGCTTATTAAGCGGGGGAAACAATGAGCAGTTCTTC. Its protein is CASSLGLLSGGNNEQFF. Variable domain in full (rest from reference TRBV7-9 and TRBJ2-1): DTGVSQNPRHKITKRGQNVTFRCDPISEHNRLYWYRQTLGQGPEFLTYFQNEAQLEKSRLLSDRFSAERPKGSFSTLEIQRTEQGDSAMYLCASSLGLLSGGNNEQFFGPGTRLTVL.

The gene calls are TRBV5-1 and TRBJ2-3; D gene unclear. Trimming pared 0 bases from V and 2 bases from J, leaving 10 bases between. The CDR3 is 15 amino acids. Germline V gives CDR1 SGHRS, CDR2 YFSETQ. The DNA for the CDR3 is TGCGCCAGCAGCTTGGAAACTCAGTCCACAGATACGCAGTATTTT. Translated: CASSLETQSTDTQYF. The full variable domain, its missing parts supplied by reference TRBV5-1 and TRBJ2-3, is KAGVTQTPRYLIKTRGQQVTLSCSPISGHRSVSWYQQTPGQGLQFLFEYFSETQRNKGNFPGRFSGRQFSNSRSEMNVSTLELGDSALYLCASSLETQSTDTQYFGPGTRLTVL.

The chain joins TRBV2 to TRBJ2-5, with TRBD1 matching 8 bases. The assigned J gene may be wrong: the sequence end matches TRBJ2-7 better. Germline CDR1 and CDR2: SNHLY and FYNNEI. CDR3 length: 15 amino acids. CDR3: CASSELRTGSDEQYF. The CDR3, as DNA: TGTGCCAGCAGTGAACTACGGACAGGGAGCGACGAGCAGTACTTC.

There are many counts of this clonotype. An end of the junction differs from the germline gene, which may be a read error. The chain employs TRBV7-9 and TRBJ2-7; D is unresolved. Germline CDR1 SEHNR, CDR2 FQNEAQ (reference sequence). The CDR3 sequence is 11 residues long. In nucleotides, the CDR3 is TGTGCCAGCAGTTTAGTTGGCGAGCAGTACTTC. Translation gives CASSLVGEQYF. Full variable domain (remainder filled in from reference TRBV7-9 and TRBJ2-7): DTGVSQNPRHKITKRGQNVTFRCDPISEHNRLYWYRQTLGQGPEFLTYFQNEAQLEKSRLLSDRFSAERPKGSFSTLEIQRTEQGDSAMYLCASSLVGEQYFGPGTRLTVT.

V gene TRBV28 combines with J gene TRBJ2-3; 11 bases fit TRBD2. This CDR3 contains 19 residues. Trimming at V came to 4 bases and at J to 0 bases, leaving 12 bases not matched to a gene. From germline, CDR1 is MDHEN and CDR2 SYDVKM. This CDR3 is CASSSPGLAGGTSTDTQYF. The CDR3 DNA follows: TGTGCCAGCAGTTCACCGGGGCTAGCGGGGGGAACAAGCACAGATACGCAGTATTTT. The full variable domain, its missing parts supplied by reference TRBV28 and TRBJ2-3, is DVKVTQSSRYLVKRTGEKVFLECVQDMDHENMFWYRQDPGLGLRLIYFSYDVKMKEKGDIPEGYSVSREKKERFSLILESASTNQTSMYLCASSSPGLAGGTSTDTQYFGPGTRLTVL.

V and J are TRBV10-2 and TRBJ2-3, with TRBD2 identical over 14 bases. CDR1 and CDR2 from the germline V gene are WSHSY and SAAADI. V trimming: 11 bases; J trimming: 0 bases; junction bases outside the gene matches: 10. The CDR3 length is 17 residues. Here the CDR3 DNA reads TGCGCCGCGACTAGCGGGGGGGTTAACCCTAGCACAGATACGCAGTATTTT. Its translation is CAATSGGVNPSTDTQYF.

The chain carries TRBV12-3 or TRBV12-4 and TRBJ2-3; TRBD2 matches at 8 bases. J was trimmed by 7 bases and V by 8 bases; bases with no gene match: 20. CDR3 size: 17 residues. This CDR3 reads CASGSNPGAGGPNTQYF. CDR3 nucleotides: TGTGCCAGCGGATCCAACCCCGGGGCGGGGGGTCCTAATACGCAGTATTTT.

The chain recombines TRBV5-1 with TRBJ2-1; D is perhaps TRBD1 (6 bases). Looked up from germline, CDR1 is SGHRS and CDR2 is YFSETQ. The CDR3 has 15 residues. With 0 bases removed from V and 4 bases from J, the gap between germline ends came to 11 bases. CDR3 in amino acids: CASSLVGTQYNEQFF. Here the CDR3 DNA reads TGCGCCAGCAGCTTGGTCGGGACACAATACAATGAGCAGTTCTTC. The full variable domain, with the rest looked up from reference TRBV5-1 and TRBJ2-1, is KAGVTQTPRYLIKTRGQQVTLSCSPISGHRSVSWYQQTPGQGLQFLFEYFSETQRNKGNFPGRFSGRQFSNSRSEMNVSTLELGDSALYLCASSLVGTQYNEQFFGPGTRLTVL.

This clonotype was counted between two and nine times. The chain recombines TRBV7-9 with TRBJ2-4; 8 bases align to TRBD2. The V segment lost 1 base and the J segment 4 bases; nucleotides outside the gene matches: 18. CDR3 length: 20 residues. Looked up from germline, CDR1 is SEHNR and CDR2 is FQNEAQ (reference sequence). The CDR3 here is CASSLVAGPLRRSSKNIQYF. The CDR3 DNA follows: TGTGCCAGCAGCTTAGTAGCGGGGCCCCTTCGGCGAAGTTCAAAAAACATTCAGTACTTC.

On this clonotype: A much larger clone lies one base from this, so it may be a read error. The rearrangement links TRBV7-2 to TRBJ2-6; weak D call: TRBD2 (6 bases). CDR3 size: 15 residues. The germline V gene has CDR1 SGHTA and CDR2 FQGNSA. The CDR3 is CASLWRGTGANVPTF. As DNA, the CDR3 is TGTGCCAGCCTATGGAGGGGAACTGGGGCCAACGTCCCGACTTTC.

The DNA for the CDR3 is TGTGCCAGCACCCAAAAGTCTGGTGGCCCAGATACGCAGTATTTT. It yields the protein CASTQKSGGPDTQYF. The rearrangement uses TRBV28 and TRBJ2-3; D gene uncertain. Germline CDR1 MDHEN, CDR2 SYDVKM. The V end lost 7 bases, the J end lost 4 bases, and 18 bases lay between the germline ends. There are 15 residues in the CDR3.

The chain has TRBV18 and TRBJ1-1; possible D gene TRBD1, 6 bases. This CDR3 contains 13 residues. The germline V gene has CDR1 KGHSH and CDR2 LQKENI. The V end lost 8 bases, the J end lost 5 bases, and 15 bases lay between the germline ends. The CDR3 DNA sequence: TGTGCCAGCCAAGGGGGGTTTGAGACTGAAGCTTTCTTT. It yields the protein CASQGGFETEAFF.

This clonotype has just a few counts. The chain employs TRBV12-3 or TRBV12-4 and TRBJ2-7; a possible D gene is TRBD1 (5 bases). The closer fit of TRBJ2-5 to the DNA end suggests the J call may be wrong. The CDR3 has 14 residues. The DNA for the CDR3 is TGTGCCAGCAGTTTCCAAGGGGCTAGAGAGACCCAGTACTTC. Its translation: CASSFQGARETQYF.

The chain carries TRBV28 and TRBJ1-1; D unresolved. The CDR3 spans 16 residues. V gave up 4 bases and J gave up 1 base, with 16 bases separating them. Germline CDR1 and CDR2: MDHEN and SYDVKM. CDR3 DNA sequence: TGTGCCAGCAGTTCCTTACAGACATGGAAGAACACTGAAGCTTTCTTT. It translates to CASSSLQTWKNTEAFF.

The CDR3 coding sequence is TGCGCCAGCAGCTTGGCCGGGCCCTCTGGAAACACCATATATTTT. Translation: CASSLAGPSGNTIYF. The chain recombines TRBV5-1 with TRBJ1-3; D remains unclear. This CDR3 comprises 15 residues. The ends were cut back, 0 bases at V and 0 bases at J, with 7 bases in the middle. Germline V gene sequence: CDR1 SGHRS, CDR2 YFSETQ.